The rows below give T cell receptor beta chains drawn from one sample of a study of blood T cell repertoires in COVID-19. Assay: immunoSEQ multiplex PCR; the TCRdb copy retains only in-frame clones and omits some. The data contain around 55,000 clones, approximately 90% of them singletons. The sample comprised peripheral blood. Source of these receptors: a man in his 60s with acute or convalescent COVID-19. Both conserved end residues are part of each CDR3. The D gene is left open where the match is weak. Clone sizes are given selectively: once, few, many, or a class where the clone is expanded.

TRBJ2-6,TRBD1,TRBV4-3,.,TGCGCCAGCAGCCAAGATAGGCGACAGGGTGCTGGGGCCAACGTCCTGACTTTC,CASSQDRRQGAGANVLTF
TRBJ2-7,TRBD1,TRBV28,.,TGTGCCAGCAGCCATCGACAGGGTTCCTACGAGCAGTACTTC,CASSHRQGSYEQYF
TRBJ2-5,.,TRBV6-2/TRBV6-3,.,TGTGCCAGCAGCCTCAAAGAGACCCAGTACTTC,CASSLKETQYF
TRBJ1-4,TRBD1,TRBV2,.,TGTGCCAGCACCGGGACAGAGCGGGAAAAACTGTTTTTT,CASTGTEREKLFF
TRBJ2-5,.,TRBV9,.,TGTGCCAGCGGCGGGACGGGGAAAGAGACCCAGTACTTC,CASGGTGKETQYF
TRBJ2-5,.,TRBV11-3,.,TGTGCCAGCAGCCATTCCGGGACTGCCGCAGGAGAGACCCAGTACTTC,CASSHSGTAAGETQYF
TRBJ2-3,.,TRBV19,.,TGTGCCAGTAGTACATTCACAGATACGCAGTATTTT,CASSTFTDTQYF
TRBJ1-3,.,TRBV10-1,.,TGCGCCAGCAGTGAGTATGTCAGGGTGTTAGAACCACCCTCTGGAAACACCATATATTTT,CASSEYVRVLEPPSGNTIYF
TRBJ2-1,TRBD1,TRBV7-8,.,TGTGCCAGCAGCTTAGCCCTTACCGGGACAGGGACCTACAATGAGCAGTTCTTC,CASSLALTGTGTYNEQFF
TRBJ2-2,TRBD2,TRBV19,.,TGTGCCAGTAAGACCGGGGGGGCATTGAACACCGGGGAGCTGTTTTTT,CASKTGGALNTGELFF
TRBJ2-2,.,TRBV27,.,TGTGCCAGCAGACCGGACACCGAGGACACCGGGGAGCTGTTTTTT,CASRPDTEDTGELFF
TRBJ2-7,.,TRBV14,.,TGTGCCAGCAGTCAGATGGTAGCCTCCTACGAGCAGTACTTC,CASSQMVASYEQYF
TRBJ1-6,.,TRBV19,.,TGTGCCAGTAGCCCAGCAGGGATCTCCTATAATTCACCCCTCCACTTT,CASSPAGISYNSPLHF
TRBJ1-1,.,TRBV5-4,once,TGTGCCAGCAGCTTGACAGGTGTGAACACTGAAGCTTTCTTT,CASSLTGVNTEAFF
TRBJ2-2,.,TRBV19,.,TGTGCCAGTAGTCCGATTAGCGAGGGCGGGGAGCTGTTTTTT,CASSPISEGGELFF
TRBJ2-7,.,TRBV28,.,TGTGCCAGCAACCCGGGGTCCCCCTACGAGCAGTACTTC,CASNPGSPYEQYF
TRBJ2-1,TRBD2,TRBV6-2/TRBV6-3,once,TGTGCCAGCAGGCCTCTAGCGGGAGTCCCGAGGGAGCAGTTCTTC,CASRPLAGVPREQFF
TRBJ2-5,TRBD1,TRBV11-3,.,TGTGCCAGCAGCCCCCGGGACAGGGAAGGGCGCAAAGAGACCCAGTACTTC,CASSPRDREGRKETQYF
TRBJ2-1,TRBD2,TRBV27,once,TGTGCCAGCAGTTTAGCCGGGGGGGCCTCAAATGAGCAGTTCTTC,CASSLAGGASNEQFF
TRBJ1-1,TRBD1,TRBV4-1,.,TGCGCCAGCAGCCAAGAAGGGAGAGAACAGGGGGAAGCTTTCTTT,CASSQEGREQGEAFF
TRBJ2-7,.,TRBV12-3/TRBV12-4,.,TGTGCCAGCAGTTTGCTAGGTTACGAGCAGTACTTC,CASSLLGYEQYF
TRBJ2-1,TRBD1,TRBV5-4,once,TGTGCCAGCAGCGCACCGGGACAGAGCTCCTACAATGAGCAGTTCTTC,CASSAPGQSSYNEQFF
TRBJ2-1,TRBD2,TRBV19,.,TGTGCCAGTAGAGTCACTAGCGGAGCGGGGGTAGGAGAGCAGTTCTTC,CASRVTSGAGVGEQFF
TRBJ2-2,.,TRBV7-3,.,TGTGCCAGCAGCTTAGGCCCTAGCTCTAACACCGGGGAGCTGTTTTTT,CASSLGPSSNTGELFF